Following are 3 T cell receptor beta chains from one sample sequenced in a study of T cells in Graves' hyperthyroidism and ophthalmopathy. RNA transcripts served as the template for amplifying TCR beta CDR3 regions. With the HTBI primer set, the TCR CDR3 went through a first round of RT-PCR. TCRdb redid the calling of the multiplex PCR reads with MiXCR, one entry per CDR3 protein. The data hold fewer than 900,000 distinct CDR3 sequences, with 16% observed a single time. Input material: blood. These receptors all stem from a man between 18 and 29 years old with Graves' hyperthyroidism.

This clonotype was observed a handful of times. The chain uses TRBV20-1 and TRBJ2-1; 10 bases fit TRBD2. The CDR3 spans 14 residues. V lost 6 bases and J lost 9; bases outside the gene matches: 11. CDR1 DFQATT and CDR2 SNEGSKA come from the germline V gene (reference sequence). Written as DNA, the CDR3 is TGCAGTGCCCGCGGTCTAGCGGGAGTTTCTGAGCAGTTCTTC. This gives the protein CSARGLAGVSEQFF.

This clonotype was detected ten times or more. The chain links TRBV28 to TRBJ2-7; 7 bases fit TRBD2. Trimming removed 6 bases from V and 4 bases from J; junction bases left unmatched: 15. This CDR3 spans 16 amino acids. CDR1 and CDR2 from the germline V gene are MDHEN and SYDVKM. CDR3 in amino acids: CASSPPPAGRTYEQYF. In DNA, the CDR3 is TGTGCCAGCAGCCCCCCTCCAGCGGGAAGGACTTACGAGCAGTACTTC. Complete variable domain (other parts from reference TRBV28 and TRBJ2-7): DVKVTQSSRYLVKRTGEKVFLECVQDMDHENMFWYRQDPGLGLRLIYFSYDVKMKEKGDIPEGYSVSREKKERFSLILESASTNQTSMYLCASSPPPAGRTYEQYFGPGTRLTVT.

This clonotype has at least ten counts. CDR3 residues: CASSDPRAGGVETQYF. As DNA, the CDR3 is TGTGCCAGCAGCGACCCTCGCGCGGGAGGGGTGGAGACCCAGTACTTC. V usage is TRBV7-9 and J usage is TRBJ2-5; 9 nucleotides line up with TRBD2. V was pared by 5 bases and J by 5 bases, with 12 bases of the junction left unmatched. The CDR3 has 16 residues. Per the germline V gene, CDR1 is SEHNR and CDR2 is FQNEAQ (reference sequence).